This entry concerns a single TCR beta chain. Its cognate antigen has yet to be identified. There are no base qualities to consult, and no much larger clone falls within one base. This entry is derived from a study of control samples from healthy donors and cancer patients (dated by TCRdb to about 2020). Receptor amplification or capture employed the immunoSEQ multiplex PCR assay. As stored in TCRdb, this immuneACCESS dataset retains in-frame rearrangements with V and J assigned. A fraction of the clones does not appear; measured against another copy, unresolved V genes explain less than half of the discrepancy, and the remainder lacks a known reason. Present in this sample are more than 95,000 clones, 80% to 95% of which were seen just once. The ten largest clones capture less than 0.65% of the sample. The sequence came from a man older than 75 with head and neck cancer. Sequences were obtained from PBMCs.

The encoded CDR3 is CASSPPGRRDTQYF. In nucleotide form, the sequence is TGTGCCAGCTCACCACCCGGACGGCGGGATACGCAGTATTTT. Recombination joined TRBV18 with TRBJ2-3; no D gene can be assigned with confidence. The CDR1 and CDR2 encoded by the germline V gene are KGHSH and LQKENI. Reading from cysteine to phenylalanine, the CDR3 counts 14 amino acids. Only the CDR3 portion is preserved as DNA: 42 bases, with reading frame beginning at the first base. V loses 0 bases of germline sequence and J loses 6 bases, and the interval between the two ends is 10 bases.